The present entry profiles one TCR beta chain with its context. Its antigen is undetermined. PCR amplification relied on 60 Vbeta primers (plus 13 Jbeta primers). Data came from immunoSEQ multiplex PCR; TCRdb stores just in-frame clones and leaves some out. Of some 150,000 clones in the sample, roughly two thirds are singletons; the top ten hold about 15%. The record originates from a study of cytomegalovirus exposure and HLA in healthy donors. Broader study findings: A later analysis reported that several of the most significant clusters appeared to be linked to common viral pathogens, among them Epstein-Barr virus. A prior analysis recorded that most TCR beta V segments were productive about 87% or about 30% of the time. A later look showed TCR association rates differing by HLA locus, highest for DRB1 and lowest for HLA-C. Another analysis was done later, and it associated around 15,000 TCR beta sequences with HLA alleles at 0.05 false discovery rate.

The source is a human donor in good health. The sequencing input was PBMCs.

For the CDR3, the DNA is TGTGCCAGCAGCTTAGCGGGGAGAGGATACGAGCAGTACTTC. Translation: CASSLAGRGYEQYF. V gene TRBV7-6 combines with J gene TRBJ2-7; D possibly corresponds to TRBD2 (5 bases). This CDR3 has 14 amino acids. V lost 0 bases and J 4 bases, leaving 10 bases between the germline ends. Germline loops: CDR1 SGHVS, CDR2 FNYEAQ. The variable domain in full, with the rest retrieved from reference TRBV7-6 and TRBJ2-7, is GAGVSQSPRYKVTKRGQDVALRCDPISGHVSLYWYRQALGQGPEFLTYFNYEAQQDKSGLPNDRFSAERPEGSISTLTIQRTEQRDSAMYRCASSLAGRGYEQYFGPGTRLTVT.